This T cell receptor beta chain was recovered during a study of early T cells in non-severe SARS-CoV-2 infection. TCRdb called the 5' RACE reads again in MiXCR, with one record for every CDR3 protein. Here the sample spans about 56,000 distinct CDR3 sequences, roughly 15% being singletons. Per germline, CDR1 MNHEY and CDR2 SMNVEV (reference sequence). This CDR3 spans 15 amino acids. The V and J ends lost 0 bases and 0 bases respectively, with 8 bases between them. The origin of this receptor is an adult who was a healthcare worker with PCR-confirmed SARS-CoV-2 infection or an uninfected control (not recorded which). The source was whole blood, collected at baseline. The rearrangement uses TRBV27 and TRBJ2-5; D gene unclear. This CDR3 reads CASSLSRNHQETQYF. CDR3 DNA: TGTGCCAGCAGTTTATCGAGGAACCACCAAGAGACCCAGTACTTC.